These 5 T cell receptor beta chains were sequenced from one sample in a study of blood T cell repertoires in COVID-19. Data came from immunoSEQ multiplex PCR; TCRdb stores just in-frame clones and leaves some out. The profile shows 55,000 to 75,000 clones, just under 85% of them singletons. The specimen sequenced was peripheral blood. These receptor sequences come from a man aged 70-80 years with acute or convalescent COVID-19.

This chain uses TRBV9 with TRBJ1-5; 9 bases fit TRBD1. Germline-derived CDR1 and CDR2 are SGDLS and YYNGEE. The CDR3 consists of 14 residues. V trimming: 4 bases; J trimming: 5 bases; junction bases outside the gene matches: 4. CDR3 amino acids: CASSPGTGYQPQHF. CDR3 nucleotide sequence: TGTGCCAGCAGCCCCGGGACAGGGTATCAGCCCCAGCATTTT.

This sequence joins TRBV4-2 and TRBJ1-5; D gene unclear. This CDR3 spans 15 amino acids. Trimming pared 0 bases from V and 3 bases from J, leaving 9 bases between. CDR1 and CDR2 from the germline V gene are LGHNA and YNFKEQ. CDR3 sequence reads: CASSQDSGFNQPQHF. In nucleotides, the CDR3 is TGTGCCAGCAGCCAAGACTCGGGGTTCAATCAGCCCCAGCATTTT.

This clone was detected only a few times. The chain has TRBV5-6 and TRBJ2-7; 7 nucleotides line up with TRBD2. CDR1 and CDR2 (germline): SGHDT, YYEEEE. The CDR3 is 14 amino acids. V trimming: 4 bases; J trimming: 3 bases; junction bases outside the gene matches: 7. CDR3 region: CASSRLADYYEQYF. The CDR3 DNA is TGTGCCAGCAGCCGACTAGCTGATTACTACGAGCAGTACTTC.

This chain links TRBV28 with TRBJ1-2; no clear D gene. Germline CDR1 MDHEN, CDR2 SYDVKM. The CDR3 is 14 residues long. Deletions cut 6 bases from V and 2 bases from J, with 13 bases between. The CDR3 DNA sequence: TGTGCCAGCAGCAGCGGGCCGGCGAACTATGGCTACACCTTC. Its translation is CASSSGPANYGYTF.

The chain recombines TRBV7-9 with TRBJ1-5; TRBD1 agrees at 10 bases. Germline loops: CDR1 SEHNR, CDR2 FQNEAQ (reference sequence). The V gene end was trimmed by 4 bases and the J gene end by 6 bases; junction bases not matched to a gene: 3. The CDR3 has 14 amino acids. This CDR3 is CASSSTGGLQPQHF. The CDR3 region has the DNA TGTGCCAGCAGCTCGACAGGGGGCCTTCAGCCCCAGCATTTT.